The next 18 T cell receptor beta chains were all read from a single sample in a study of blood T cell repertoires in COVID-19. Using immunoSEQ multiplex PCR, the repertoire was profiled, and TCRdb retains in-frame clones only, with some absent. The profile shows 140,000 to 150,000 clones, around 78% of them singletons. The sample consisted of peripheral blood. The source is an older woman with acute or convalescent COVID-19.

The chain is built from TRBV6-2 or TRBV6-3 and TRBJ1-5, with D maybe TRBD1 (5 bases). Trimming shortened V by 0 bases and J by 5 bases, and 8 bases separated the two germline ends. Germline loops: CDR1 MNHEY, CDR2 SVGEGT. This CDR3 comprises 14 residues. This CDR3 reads CASSYSWGDQPQHF. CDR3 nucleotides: TGTGCCAGCAGTTACTCCTGGGGGGATCAGCCCCAGCATTTT.

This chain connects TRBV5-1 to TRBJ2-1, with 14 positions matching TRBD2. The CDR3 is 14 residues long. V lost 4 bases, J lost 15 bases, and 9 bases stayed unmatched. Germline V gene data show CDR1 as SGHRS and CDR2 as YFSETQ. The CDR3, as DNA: TGCGCCAGCAGCCTAGGGACTAGCGGGAGTGTTTTGTTCTTC. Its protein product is CASSLGTSGSVLFF.

The CDR3 nucleotides read TGTGCTAGTGGTTTGGCACGGACAGGGGCGGTGGACACTGAAGCTTTCTTT. Protein: CASGLARTGAVDTEAFF. The chain combines TRBV12-5 with TRBJ1-1, with 9 bases that match TRBD1. The CDR3 loop spans 17 amino acids. CDR1 and CDR2 from the germline V gene are LGHNT and FRNRAP. Trimming cost V 1 base and J 3 bases; bases outside gene matches: 9.

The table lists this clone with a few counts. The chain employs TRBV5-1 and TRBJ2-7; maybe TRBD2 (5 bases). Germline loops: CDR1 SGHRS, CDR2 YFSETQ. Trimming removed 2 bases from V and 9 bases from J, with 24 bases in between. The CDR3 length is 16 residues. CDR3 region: CASSLGGGGPTTGQYF. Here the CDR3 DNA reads TGCGCCAGCAGCTTAGGTGGAGGCGGGCCGACAACGGGGCAGTACTTC. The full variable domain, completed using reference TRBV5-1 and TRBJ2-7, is KAGVTQTPRYLIKTRGQQVTLSCSPISGHRSVSWYQQTPGQGLQFLFEYFSETQRNKGNFPGRFSGRQFSNSRSEMNVSTLELGDSALYLCASSLGGGGPTTGQYFGPGTRLTVT.

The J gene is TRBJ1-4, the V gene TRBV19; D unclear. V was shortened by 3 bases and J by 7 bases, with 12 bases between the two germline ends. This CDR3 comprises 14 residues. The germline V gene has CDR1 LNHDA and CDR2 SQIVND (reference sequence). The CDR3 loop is CASSIDGIGEKLFF. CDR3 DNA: TGTGCCAGTAGTATTGACGGGATAGGTGAAAAACTGTTTTTT.

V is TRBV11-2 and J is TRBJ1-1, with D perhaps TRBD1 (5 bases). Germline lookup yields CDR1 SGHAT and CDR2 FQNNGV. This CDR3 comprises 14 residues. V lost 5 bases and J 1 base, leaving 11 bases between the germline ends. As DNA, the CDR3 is TGTGCCAGCAGCCCACCTAGGGGGAACACTGAAGCTTTCTTT. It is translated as CASSPPRGNTEAFF.

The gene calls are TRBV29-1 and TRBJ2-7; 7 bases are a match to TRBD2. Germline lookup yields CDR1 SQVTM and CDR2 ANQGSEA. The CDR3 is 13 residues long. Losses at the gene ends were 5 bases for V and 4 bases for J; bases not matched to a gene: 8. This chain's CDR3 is CSVNGMREYEQYF. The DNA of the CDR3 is TGCAGCGTTAATGGGATGCGGGAGTACGAGCAGTACTTC.

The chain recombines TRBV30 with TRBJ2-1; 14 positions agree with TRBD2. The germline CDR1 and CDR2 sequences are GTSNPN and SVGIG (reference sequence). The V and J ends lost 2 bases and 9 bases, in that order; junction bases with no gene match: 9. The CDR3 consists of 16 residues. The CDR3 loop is CAWSRGLAGGMGEQFF. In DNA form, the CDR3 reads TGTGCCTGGAGTAGAGGACTAGCGGGAGGTATGGGTGAGCAGTTCTTC. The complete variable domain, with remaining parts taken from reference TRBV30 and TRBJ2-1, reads SQTIHQWPATLVQPVGSPLSLECTVEGTSNPNLYWYRQAAGRGLQLLFYSVGIGQISSEVPQNLSASRPQDRQFILSSKKLLLSDSGFYLCAWSRGLAGGMGEQFFGPGTRLTVL.

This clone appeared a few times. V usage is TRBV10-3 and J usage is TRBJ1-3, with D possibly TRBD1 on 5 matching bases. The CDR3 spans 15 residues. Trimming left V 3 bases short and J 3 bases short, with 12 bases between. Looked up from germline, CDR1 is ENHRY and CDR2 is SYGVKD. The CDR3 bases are TGTGCCATCAGTGAATCTGCAGGGCATGGAAACACCATATATTTT. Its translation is CAISESAGHGNTIYF.

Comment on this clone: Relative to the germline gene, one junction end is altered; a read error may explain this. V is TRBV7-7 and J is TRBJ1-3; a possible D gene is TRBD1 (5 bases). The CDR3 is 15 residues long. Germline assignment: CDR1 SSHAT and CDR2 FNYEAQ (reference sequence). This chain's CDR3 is CASSLGSGPGNTIYF. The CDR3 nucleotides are TGTGCTAGCAGCTTAGGGTCAGGGCCTGGAAACACCATATATTTT. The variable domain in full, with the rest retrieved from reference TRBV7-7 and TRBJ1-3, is GAGVSQSPRYKVTKRGQDVTLRCDPISSHATLYWYQQALGQGPEFLTYFNYEAQPDKSGLPSDRFSAERPEGSISTLTIQRTEQRDSAMYRCASSLGSGPGNTIYFGEGSWLTVV.

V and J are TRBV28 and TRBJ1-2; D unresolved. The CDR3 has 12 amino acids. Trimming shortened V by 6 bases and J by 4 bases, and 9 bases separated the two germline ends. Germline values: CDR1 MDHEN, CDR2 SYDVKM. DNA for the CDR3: TGTGCCAGCAGGCTCCGGGGCTATGGCTACACCTTC. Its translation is CASRLRGYGYTF.

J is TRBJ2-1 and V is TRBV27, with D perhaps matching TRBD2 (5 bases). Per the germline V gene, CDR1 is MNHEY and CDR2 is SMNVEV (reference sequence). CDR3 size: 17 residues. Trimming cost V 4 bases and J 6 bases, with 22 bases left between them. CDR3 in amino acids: CASSSRTSGRVPNEQFF. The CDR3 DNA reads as TGTGCCAGCAGTTCGAGGACGTCCGGGCGGGTTCCCAATGAGCAGTTCTTC.

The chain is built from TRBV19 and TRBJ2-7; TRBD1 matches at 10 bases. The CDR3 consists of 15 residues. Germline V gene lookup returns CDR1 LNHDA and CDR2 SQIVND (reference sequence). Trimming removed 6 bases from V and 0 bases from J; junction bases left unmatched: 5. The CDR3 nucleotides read TGTGCCAGTAGGACCCGGGACAGGGGCTCCTACGAGCAGTACTTC. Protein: CASRTRDRGSYEQYF.

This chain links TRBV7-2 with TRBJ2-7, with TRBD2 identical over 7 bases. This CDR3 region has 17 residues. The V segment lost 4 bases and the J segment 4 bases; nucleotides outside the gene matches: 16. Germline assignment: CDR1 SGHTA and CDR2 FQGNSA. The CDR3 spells CASSSRPAGDRRYEQYF. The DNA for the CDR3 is TGTGCCAGCAGCTCTAGACCCGCGGGGGATAGGCGATACGAGCAGTACTTC.

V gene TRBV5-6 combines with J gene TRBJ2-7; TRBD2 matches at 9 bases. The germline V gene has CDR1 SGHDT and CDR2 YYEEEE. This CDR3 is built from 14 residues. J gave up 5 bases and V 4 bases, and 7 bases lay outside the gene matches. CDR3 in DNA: TGTGCCAGCAGCGTAGCGGGAGTCTACCACGAGCAGTACTTC. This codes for CASSVAGVYHEQYF. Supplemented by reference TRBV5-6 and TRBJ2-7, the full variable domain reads DAGVTQSPTHLIKTRGQQVTLRCSPKSGHDTVSWYQQALGQGPQFIFQYYEEEERQRGNFPDRFSGHQFPNYSSELNVNALLLGDSALYLCASSVAGVYHEQYFGPGTRLTVT.

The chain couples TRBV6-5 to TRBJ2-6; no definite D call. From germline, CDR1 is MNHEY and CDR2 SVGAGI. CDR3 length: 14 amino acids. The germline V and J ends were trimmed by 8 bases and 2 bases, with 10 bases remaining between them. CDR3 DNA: TGTGCCAGCGCCAGGATCACTGGGGCCAACGTCCTGACTTTC. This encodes CASARITGANVLTF.

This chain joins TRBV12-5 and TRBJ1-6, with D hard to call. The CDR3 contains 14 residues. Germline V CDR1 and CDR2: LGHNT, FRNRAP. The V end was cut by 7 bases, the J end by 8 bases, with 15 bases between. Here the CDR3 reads CASDGRSEDSPLHF. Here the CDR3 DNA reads TGTGCTAGTGATGGTAGGAGTGAGGATTCACCCCTCCACTTT. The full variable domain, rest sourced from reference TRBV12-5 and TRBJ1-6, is DARVTQTPRHKVTEMGQEVTMRCQPILGHNTVFWYRQTMMQGLELLAYFRNRAPLDDSGMPKDRFSAEMPDATLATLKIQPSEPRDSAVYFCASDGRSEDSPLHFGNGTRLTVT.

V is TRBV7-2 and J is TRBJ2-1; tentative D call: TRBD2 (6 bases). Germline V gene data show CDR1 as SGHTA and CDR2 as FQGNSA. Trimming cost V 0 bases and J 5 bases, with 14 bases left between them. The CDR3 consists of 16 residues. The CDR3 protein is CASSLAGTRLDNEQFF. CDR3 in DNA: TGTGCCAGCAGCTTAGCAGGGACTCGATTGGACAATGAGCAGTTCTTC.